Sequencing of this T cell receptor beta chain was carried out in a study of T-cell reconstitution after alpha-beta-depleted transplantation in children. TCRbeta library construction was performed incorporating unique molecular identifiers. Via MiXCR, TCRdb re-called the PCR reads, giving one row per CDR3 protein. The sample holds under 250,000 distinct CDR3 sequences; more than 15% are singletons and the top ten take roughly two fifths. This CDR3 is built from 16 residues. Trimming cost V 4 bases and J 1 base; bases outside gene matches: 6. Overall study findings and caveats: Some patients' high day-60 TCRbeta diversity was traced to surviving recipient T cells and thymic progenitors. Several hundred rapidly expanded clones from non-depleted graft cells reportedly supplied alpha-beta T cells about two months post-transplant. A year had passed since transplant, and T-cell counts and diversity by then came mostly from newly produced T cells.

Many counts were recorded for this clonotype. Its antigen is as yet unknown. The V and J genes are TRBV12-3 or TRBV12-4 and TRBJ2-2; 7 nucleotides agree with TRBD1. The TCR was taken from a male patient under 10 years old who had a stem cell transplant for acute lymphoblastic leukemia, so the T cells may come from the graft donor. The sequencing here drew on PBMCs, mostly from graft donor cells, taken 360 days after TCRalphabeta/CD19-depleted stem cell transplant. DNA for the CDR3: TGTGCCAGCAGTTCTCCGACAGGGTTGAACACCGGGGAGCTGTTTTTT. This encodes CASSSPTGLNTGELFF.